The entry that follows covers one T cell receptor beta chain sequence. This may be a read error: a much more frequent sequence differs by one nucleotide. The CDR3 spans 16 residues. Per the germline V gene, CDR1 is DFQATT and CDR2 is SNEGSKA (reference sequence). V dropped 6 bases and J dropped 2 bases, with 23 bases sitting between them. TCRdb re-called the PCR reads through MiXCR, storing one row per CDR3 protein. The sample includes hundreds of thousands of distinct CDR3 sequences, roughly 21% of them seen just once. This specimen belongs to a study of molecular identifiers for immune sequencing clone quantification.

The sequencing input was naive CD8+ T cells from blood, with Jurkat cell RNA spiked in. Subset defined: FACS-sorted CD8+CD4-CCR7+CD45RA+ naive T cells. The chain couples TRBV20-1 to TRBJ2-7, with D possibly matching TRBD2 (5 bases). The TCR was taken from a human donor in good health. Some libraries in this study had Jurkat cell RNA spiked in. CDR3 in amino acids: CSANSDLTMSPYEQYF. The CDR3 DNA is TGCAGTGCCAACTCGGACTTGACGATGTCCCCCTACGAGCAGTACTTC.